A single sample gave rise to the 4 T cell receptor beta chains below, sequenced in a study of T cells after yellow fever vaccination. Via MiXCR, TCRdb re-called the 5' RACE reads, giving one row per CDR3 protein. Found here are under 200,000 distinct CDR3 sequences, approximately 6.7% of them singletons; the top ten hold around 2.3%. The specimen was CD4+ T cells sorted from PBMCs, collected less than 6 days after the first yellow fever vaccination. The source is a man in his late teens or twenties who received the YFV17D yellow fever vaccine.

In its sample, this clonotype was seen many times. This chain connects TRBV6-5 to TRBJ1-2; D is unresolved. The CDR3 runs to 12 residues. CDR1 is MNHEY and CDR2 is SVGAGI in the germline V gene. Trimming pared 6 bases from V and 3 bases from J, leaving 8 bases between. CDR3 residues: CASSSGHYGYTF. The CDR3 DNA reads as TGTGCCAGCAGCTCCGGACACTATGGCTACACCTTC.

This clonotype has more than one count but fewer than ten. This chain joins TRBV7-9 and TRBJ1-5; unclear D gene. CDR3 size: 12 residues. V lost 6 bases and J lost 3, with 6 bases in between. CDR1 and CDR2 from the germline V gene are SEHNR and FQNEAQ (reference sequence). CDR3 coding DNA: TGTGCCAGCAGTCGTATCAATCAGCCCCAGCATTTT. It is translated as CASSRINQPQHF.

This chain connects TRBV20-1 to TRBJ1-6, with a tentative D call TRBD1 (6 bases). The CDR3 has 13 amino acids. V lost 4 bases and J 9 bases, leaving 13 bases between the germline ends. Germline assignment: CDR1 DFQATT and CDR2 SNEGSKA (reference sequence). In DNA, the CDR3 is TGCAGTGCTAAAGGACAGCCTCCTTCACCCCTCCACTTT. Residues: CSAKGQPPSPLHF.

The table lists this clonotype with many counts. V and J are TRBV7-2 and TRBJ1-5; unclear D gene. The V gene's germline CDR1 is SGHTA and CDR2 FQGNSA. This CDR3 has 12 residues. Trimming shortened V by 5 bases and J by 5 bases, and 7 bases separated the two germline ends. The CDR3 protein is CASSLDHQPQHF. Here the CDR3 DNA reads TGTGCCAGCAGCCTAGACCATCAGCCCCAGCATTTT. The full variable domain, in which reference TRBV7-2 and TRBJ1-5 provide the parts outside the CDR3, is GAGVSQSPSNKVTEKGKDVELRCDPISGHTALYWYRQSLGQGLEFLIYFQGNSAPDKSGLPSDRFSAERTGGSVSTLTIQRTQQEDSAVYLCASSLDHQPQHFGDGTRLSIL.